Following are 25 T cell receptor beta chains from one sample sequenced in a study of blood T cell repertoires in COVID-19. Data came from immunoSEQ multiplex PCR; TCRdb stores just in-frame clones and leaves some out. The sample lists about 96,000 clones; approximately 84% were seen once. Sequencing was done on a sample of peripheral blood. These TCRs come from a woman aged 55-69 years with acute or convalescent COVID-19.

V is TRBV3-1 (or the pseudogene TRBV3-2) and J is TRBJ1-4, with 9 bases fitting TRBD1. From germline, CDR1 is LGHDT and CDR2 YNNKEL (reference sequence). Trimming cost V 0 bases and J 7 bases; bases outside gene matches: 0. This CDR3 region has 14 residues. The DNA of the CDR3 is TGTGCCAGCAGCCAAGAGACAGGGGGTGAAAAACTGTTTTTT. This codes for CASSQETGGEKLFF.

CDR3 nucleotides: TGTGCCAGCAGCCCCTTTGGGGGGGCTAGAGAAAAACTGTTTTTT. This gives the protein CASSPFGGAREKLFF. The chain uses TRBV2 and TRBJ1-4; TRBD1 is a possible D gene (6 bases). This CDR3 comprises 15 residues. The V gene's germline CDR1 is SNHLY and CDR2 FYNNEI. Trimming removed 6 bases from V and 8 bases from J, with 19 bases in between.

V gene TRBV5-5 combines with J gene TRBJ1-4; 8 bases align to TRBD1. Per germline, CDR1 SGHKS and CDR2 YYEKEE (reference sequence). This CDR3 has 16 residues. V was pared by 4 bases and J by 4 bases, with 9 bases of the junction left unmatched. As DNA, the CDR3 is TGTGCCAGCAGCCAGACGGGACAGGCTTTTAATGAAAAACTGTTTTTT. It translates to CASSQTGQAFNEKLFF.

V usage is TRBV30 and J usage is TRBJ1-1; 7 bases match TRBD1. The CDR3 length is 13 residues. The V gene end was trimmed by 4 bases and the J gene end by 3 bases; junction bases not matched to a gene: 5. CDR1 is GTSNPN and CDR2 is SVGIG in the germline V gene (reference sequence). The chain's CDR3 is CAWTTGVDTEAFF. CDR3 coding DNA: TGTGCCTGGACCACAGGGGTGGACACTGAAGCTTTCTTT.

The V call is TRBV14, the J call TRBJ2-5; 7 bases align to TRBD1. Germline trimming cut 1 base from V and 1 base from J; bases unmatched to any gene: 3. Germline lookup yields CDR1 SGHDN and CDR2 FVKESK. The CDR3 is 15 amino acids. CDR3 in amino acids: CASSQGRTGQETQYF. The CDR3 bases are TGTGCCAGCAGCCAAGGAAGGACAGGCCAAGAGACCCAGTACTTC. Full variable domain (rest looked up from reference TRBV14 and TRBJ2-5): EAGVTQFPSHSVIEKGQTVTLRCDPISGHDNLYWYRRVMGKEIKFLLHFVKESKQDESGMPNNRFLAERTGGTYSTLKVQPAELEDSGVYFCASSQGRTGQETQYFGPGTRLLVL.

This clone was found once. The V call is TRBV11-2, the J call TRBJ1-4; possible D gene TRBD1, 6 bases. The germline V and J ends were trimmed by 5 bases and 4 bases, with 11 bases remaining between them. The CDR3 sequence is 14 residues long. Germline-derived CDR1 and CDR2 are SGHAT and FQNNGV. DNA for the CDR3: TGTGCCAGCAGCCTCGGCAGGGGTAATGAAAAACTGTTTTTT. Protein: CASSLGRGNEKLFF.

The genes are TRBV6-5 and TRBJ1-2; possibly TRBD1 for D (5 bases). The CDR3 extends over 12 amino acids. Between the trimmed V and J ends, which lost 6 bases and 7 bases, there was a span of 12 bases. The germline gives CDR1 MNHEY, CDR2 SVGAGI. The CDR3 is CASRPWGAGYTF. The CDR3 coding sequence is TGTGCCAGCAGGCCCTGGGGCGCTGGCTACACCTTC.

The V gene is TRBV7-7, the J gene TRBJ2-2; a possible D gene is TRBD2 (6 bases). V lost 1 base and J 4 bases, leaving 13 bases between the germline ends. The CDR3 extends over 16 amino acids. Per the germline V gene, CDR1 is SSHAT and CDR2 is FNYEAQ (reference sequence). Written as DNA, the CDR3 is TGTGCCAGCAGCTTAGGTCGGGGGATAGGCACCGGGGAGCTGTTTTTT. This translates into CASSLGRGIGTGELFF.

The chain couples TRBV4-2 to TRBJ1-2; D ambiguous. Trimming left V 0 bases short and J 7 bases short, with 15 bases between. Germline CDR1 and CDR2: LGHNA and YNFKEQ. The CDR3 length is 15 residues. Written as DNA, the CDR3 is TGTGCCAGCAGCCAAGAGGGGAGGGTTACGGGTGGCTACACCTTC. It translates to CASSQEGRVTGGYTF.

The gene calls are TRBV6-1 and TRBJ1-5; weak D call: TRBD1 (6 bases). Germline assignment: CDR1 MNHNS and CDR2 SASEGT. The V gene lost 4 bases and the J gene lost 0 bases, with 13 bases spanning the gap. The CDR3 runs to 16 residues. The CDR3 is CASSVDSPVSNQPQHF. The CDR3 region has the DNA TGTGCCAGCAGTGTGGACAGTCCCGTTAGCAATCAGCCCCAGCATTTT.

The chain couples TRBV6-5 to TRBJ1-4, with no clear D. Germline V gene data show CDR1 as MNHEY and CDR2 as SVGAGI. The V end lost 6 bases, the J end lost 0 bases, and 8 bases lay between the germline ends. The CDR3 extends over 14 amino acids. In DNA, the CDR3 is TGTGCCAGCAGGGCTTCCCCAACTAATGAAAAACTGTTTTTT. Translating gives CASRASPTNEKLFF.

The V call is TRBV4-3, the J call TRBJ1-4; tentative D call: TRBD1 (5 bases). Deletions cut 5 bases from V and 3 bases from J, with 13 bases between. The CDR3 is 15 residues long. Germline V gene sequence: CDR1 LGHNA, CDR2 YSLEER. The chain's CDR3 is CASSSAGGANEKLFF. The DNA of the CDR3 is TGCGCCAGCAGCTCCGCGGGGGGTGCTAATGAAAAACTGTTTTTT.

The chain links TRBV19 to TRBJ1-2; D perhaps matches TRBD1 (5 bases). Germline lookup yields CDR1 LNHDA and CDR2 SQIVND (reference sequence). V was shortened by 3 bases and J by 3 bases, with 14 bases between the two germline ends. The CDR3 runs to 15 residues. CDR3 amino acids: CASSIVRRDDYGYTF. The CDR3 nucleotides are TGTGCCAGTAGTATTGTCAGGAGGGACGACTATGGCTACACCTTC.

The gene calls are TRBV4-1 and TRBJ1-3; D gene unclear. V was trimmed by 4 bases and J by 0 bases, leaving 13 bases between them. Germline V gene data show CDR1 as MGHRA and CDR2 as YSYEKL. There are 16 residues in the CDR3. This CDR3 is CASSPETPHSGNTIYF. CDR3 nucleotide sequence: TGCGCCAGCAGCCCTGAGACACCGCACTCTGGAAACACCATATATTTT.

The V call is TRBV7-2, the J call TRBJ1-4; no clear D gene. V lost 5 bases and J lost 0, with 19 bases in between. The germline V gene encodes CDR1 SGHTA and CDR2 FQGNSA. This CDR3 is built from 18 residues. The CDR3 loop reads CASSRRLKGSTTNEKLFF. CDR3 DNA: TGTGCCAGCAGCCGGAGATTGAAAGGGAGTACAACTAATGAAAAACTGTTTTTT.

The V call is TRBV12-3 or TRBV12-4, the J call TRBJ2-1; TRBD2 matches 7 bases. The CDR3 length is 12 residues. With V trimmed by 6 bases and J by 7 bases, 3 bases remained unmatched. The CDR3 loop reads CASSRTRNEQFF. CDR3 DNA: TGTGCCAGCAGCCGGACTAGAAATGAGCAGTTCTTC.

The gene calls are TRBV6-2 or TRBV6-3 and TRBJ2-5; 8 bases match TRBD2. CDR3 length equals 16 residues. J gave up 3 bases and V 1 base, and 7 bases lay outside the gene matches. Germline CDR1 is MNHEY and CDR2 is SVGEGT. The CDR3 nucleotides are TGTGCCAGCAGTTACTTGCGCGGGGGGCCTGAAGAGACCCAGTACTTC. This sequence encodes CASSYLRGGPEETQYF.

The CDR3 nucleotides read TGTGCCATCAGTGAGTCATGGACAGGGGGACTCAATCAGCCCCAGCATTTT. The encoded protein is CAISESWTGGLNQPQHF. J is TRBJ1-5 and V is TRBV10-3, with 10 bases fitting TRBD1. The V gene's germline CDR1 is ENHRY and CDR2 SYGVKD. This CDR3 contains 17 residues. J lost 3 bases, V lost 0 bases, and 5 bases had no gene match.

The gene calls are TRBV7-9 and TRBJ1-6; D unclear. Between the trimmed V and J ends, which lost 1 base and 7 bases, there was a span of 8 bases. The germline V gene encodes CDR1 SEHNR and CDR2 FQNEAQ (reference sequence). The CDR3 is 14 amino acids. The CDR3 nucleotides read TGTGCCAGCAGCTTAGGAAAGCCCAATTCACCCCTCCACTTT. It encodes CASSLGKPNSPLHF.

This chain uses TRBV5-1 with TRBJ1-4; no definite D call. This CDR3 comprises 14 residues. V lost 0 bases to trimming and J lost 4 bases, with 7 bases between them. Germline V CDR1 and CDR2: SGHRS, YFSETQ. The CDR3 DNA follows: TGCGCCAGCAGCTTGGAACTGAATAATGAAAAACTGTTTTTT. It yields the protein CASSLELNNEKLFF.

The chain couples TRBV25-1 to TRBJ1-1; TRBD1 agrees at 8 bases. Per the germline V gene, CDR1 is MGHDK and CDR2 is SYGVNS. Trimming at V came to 4 bases and at J to 6 bases, leaving 7 bases not matched to a gene. The CDR3 extends over 14 amino acids. The CDR3 region is CASSATGVGAEAFF. The CDR3 coding sequence is TGTGCCAGCAGTGCGACAGGGGTTGGCGCTGAAGCTTTCTTT.

This chain joins TRBV7-9 and TRBJ2-5; D gene unclear. The CDR3 loop spans 14 amino acids. Deletions cut 5 bases from V and 2 bases from J, with 12 bases between. Germline-derived CDR1 and CDR2 are SEHNR and FQNEAQ (reference sequence). CDR3 sequence (DNA): TGTGCCAGCAGCCCAGCACAGAATCAAGAGACCCAGTACTTC. Its translation: CASSPAQNQETQYF. Together with reference TRBV7-9 and TRBJ2-5, the CDR3 gives the full variable domain: DTGVSQNPRHKITKRGQNVTFRCDPISEHNRLYWYRQTLGQGPEFLTYFQNEAQLEKSRLLSDRFSAERPKGSFSTLEIQRTEQGDSAMYLCASSPAQNQETQYFGPGTRLLVL.

The CDR3 is CASSWTSGGTDTQYF. In DNA, the CDR3 is TGCGCCAGCAGCTGGACTAGCGGGGGCACAGATACGCAGTATTTT. V and J are TRBV5-1 and TRBJ2-3; 12 bases align to TRBD2. With V trimmed by 3 bases and J by 1 base, 0 bases remained unmatched. Looked up from germline, CDR1 is SGHRS and CDR2 is YFSETQ. The CDR3 has 15 amino acids.

The rearrangement links TRBV29-1 to TRBJ1-2, with D possibly matching TRBD1 (5 bases). The CDR3 has 10 amino acids. V gave up 2 bases and J gave up 13 bases, with 11 bases separating them. The germline CDR1 and CDR2 sequences are SQVTM and ANQGSEA. CDR3 sequence (DNA): TGCAGCGTTGAAAGTCCGGACACCACCTTC. It encodes CSVESPDTTF.

V is TRBV5-1 and J is TRBJ2-7; no definite D call. CDR1 and CDR2 from the germline V gene are SGHRS and YFSETQ. Between the trimmed V and J ends, which lost 4 bases and 5 bases, there was a span of 16 bases. The CDR3 has 14 residues. The CDR3 nucleotides are TGCGCCAGCAGCATGGAAGGCCGCGGTGACGAGCAGTACTTC. Translated, it gives CASSMEGRGDEQYF.